This entry lists 19 T cell receptor beta chains sequenced from one sample in a study of shared clonotypes between healthy human individuals. It was CD45RO-negative cells, positively selected for CCR7, that made up naive CD8 cells, with terminally differentiated effector memory CD45RA+ cells excluded. Sequencing was performed with immunoSEQ multiplex PCR; in TCRdb, only in-frame clones are kept and a portion is missing. The table shows millions of clones, with over 85% occurring only once. The sequenced sample consisted of naive CD8+ T cells sorted from blood. These receptors all come from a young man in good health.

This clone was found once. The chain has TRBV7-9 and TRBJ1-1, with TRBD1 as a possible D gene (6 bases). Trimming cost V 1 base and J 4 bases, with 10 bases left between them. Germline lookup yields CDR1 SEHNR and CDR2 FQNEAQ (reference sequence). There are 14 residues in the CDR3. Written as DNA, the CDR3 is TGTGCCAGCAGCTTAGACTCAGGGGCCACTGAAGCTTTCTTT. Its translation: CASSLDSGATEAFF.

The rearrangement links TRBV19 to TRBJ1-3; D not certain. The CDR3 consists of 11 residues. Trimming took off 8 bases at V and 4 bases at J, with 6 bases between the two ends. CDR1 and CDR2 from the germline V gene are LNHDA and SQIVND (reference sequence). In nucleotides, the CDR3 is TGTGCCAGTCCAGGCGGAAACACCATATATTTT. It codes for CASPGGNTIYF.

The chain is built from TRBV4-3 and TRBJ1-5, with D uncertain. This CDR3 contains 16 residues. Germline CDR1 and CDR2: LGHNA and YSLEER. Trimming shortened V by 0 bases and J by 5 bases, and 14 bases separated the two germline ends. CDR3 residues: CASSQERLWPDQPQHF. The CDR3 DNA is TGCGCCAGCAGCCAAGAAAGGTTGTGGCCAGATCAGCCCCAGCATTTT.

The chain uses TRBV14 and TRBJ1-3, with TRBD1 matching 9 bases. CDR1 and CDR2 (germline): SGHDN, FVKESK. The length of the CDR3 is 21 residues. Trimming cost V 0 bases and J 1 base; bases outside gene matches: 16. CDR3 bases: TGTGCCAGCAGCCAAGAAAGTCCCGGGACAGGGAAGGTCGATTCTGGAAACACCATATATTTT. Its protein product is CASSQESPGTGKVDSGNTIYF. Based on the CDR3 plus reference TRBV14 and TRBJ1-3, the full variable domain is EAGVTQFPSHSVIEKGQTVTLRCDPISGHDNLYWYRRVMGKEIKFLLHFVKESKQDESGMPNNRFLAERTGGTYSTLKVQPAELEDSGVYFCASSQESPGTGKVDSGNTIYFGEGSWLTVV.

This clone was recorded only once. The chain recombines TRBV7-9 with TRBJ2-5; perhaps D is TRBD1 or TRBD2 (5 bases each). CDR1 SEHNR and CDR2 FQNEAQ come from the germline V gene (reference sequence). V was trimmed by 5 bases and J by 1 base, leaving 14 bases between them. There are 15 residues in the CDR3. The CDR3 DNA follows: TGTGCCAGCAGCGCACCCGGGACGGTCCAAGAGACCCAGTACTTC. Translating gives CASSAPGTVQETQYF.

About this clone: Distinct nucleotide sequences in the sample also encode this CDR3. The chain employs TRBV6-6 and TRBJ1-6; 8 bases are a match to TRBD1. From germline, CDR1 is MNHNY and CDR2 SVGAGI (reference sequence). This CDR3 has 14 amino acids. V lost 5 bases and J lost 7; bases outside the gene matches: 4. CDR3 in DNA: TGTGCCAGCAGTAGGACAGGGTCGAATTCACCCCTCCACTTT. It encodes CASSRTGSNSPLHF.

This clone was picked up one time. The chain is built from TRBV28 and TRBJ1-6, with TRBD1 matching 7 bases. CDR1 is MDHEN and CDR2 is SYDVKM in the germline V gene. The CDR3 sequence is 16 residues long. J gave up 2 bases and V 9 bases, and 10 bases lay outside the gene matches. CDR3 sequence (DNA): TGTGCCAGTACACTTATGACAGGGCCCTATAATTCACCCCTCCACTTT. Its translation: CASTLMTGPYNSPLHF.

About this clone: The sample contains more than one DNA sequence encoding this CDR3. The V call is TRBV30, the J call TRBJ2-1; D ambiguous. Between the trimmed V and J ends, which lost 4 bases and 7 bases, there was a span of 8 bases. The CDR3 runs to 11 residues. Germline loops: CDR1 GTSNPN, CDR2 SVGIG (reference sequence). The CDR3 nucleotides read TGTGCCTGGACCCTAGGGAATGAGCAGTTCTTC. It translates to CAWTLGNEQFF.

The V call is TRBV18, the J call TRBJ2-3, with a tentative D call TRBD2 (7 bases). The germline CDR1 and CDR2 sequences are KGHSH and LQKENI. Trimming removed 5 bases from V and 2 bases from J, with 11 bases in between. The CDR3 loop spans 14 amino acids. DNA of the CDR3: TGTGCCAGCTCAGCCCGGGGGGCCACAGATACGCAGTATTTT. This translates into CASSARGATDTQYF. Together with reference TRBV18 and TRBJ2-3, the CDR3 gives the full variable domain: NAGVMQNPRHLVRRRGQEARLRCSPMKGHSHVYWYRQLPEEGLKFMVYLQKENIIDESGMPKERFSAEFPKEGPSILRIQQVVRGDSAAYFCASSARGATDTQYFGPGTRLTVL.

This clone was recorded once. V usage is TRBV9 and J usage is TRBJ2-1; D not certain. The CDR3 loop spans 12 amino acids. The germline gives CDR1 SGDLS, CDR2 YYNGEE. Trimming pared 3 bases from V and 9 bases from J, leaving 10 bases between. The CDR3: CASSASGAEQFF. The CDR3 DNA reads as TGTGCCAGCAGCGCCTCCGGTGCTGAGCAGTTCTTC. The full variable domain, completed using reference TRBV9 and TRBJ2-1, is DSGVTQTPKHLITATGQRVTLRCSPRSGDLSVYWYQQSLDQGLQFLIQYYNGEERAKGNILERFSAQQFPDLHSELNLSSLELGDSALYFCASSASGAEQFFGPGTRLTVL.

This clone has a single count. The chain employs TRBV25-1 and TRBJ1-4; D remains ambiguous. V shed 1 base and J shed 0 bases, with 12 bases lying between them. The CDR3 contains 17 residues. Per the germline V gene, CDR1 is MGHDK and CDR2 is SYGVNS. The CDR3 DNA is TGTGCCAGCAGTGAATTCCCAGACGGACCAACTAATGAAAAACTGTTTTTT. It encodes CASSEFPDGPTNEKLFF.

Comment on this clone: This sample also contains other DNA sequences that code for the same CDR3. This sequence joins TRBV7-9 and TRBJ1-1; 7 bases align to TRBD1. Germline-derived CDR1 and CDR2 are SEHNR and FQNEAQ (reference sequence). The junction had 2 bases not matched to a gene; V was cut back by 3 bases and J by 1 base. This CDR3 has 14 residues. The CDR3 DNA is TGTGCCAGCAGCTTCCCAGGGGGGAACACTGAAGCTTTCTTT. Protein product: CASSFPGGNTEAFF. The full variable domain, completed using reference TRBV7-9 and TRBJ1-1, is DTGVSQNPRHKITKRGQNVTFRCDPISEHNRLYWYRQTLGQGPEFLTYFQNEAQLEKSRLLSDRFSAERPKGSFSTLEIQRTEQGDSAMYLCASSFPGGNTEAFFGQGTRLTVV.

The rearrangement uses TRBV13 and TRBJ2-1; TRBD2 matches at 9 bases. CDR3 size: 14 residues. The V and J ends lost 6 bases and 3 bases, in that order; junction bases with no gene match: 3. Germline loops: CDR1 PRHDT, CDR2 FYEKMQ (reference sequence). CDR3 in amino acids: CASRASGIYNEQFF. The CDR3 DNA follows: TGTGCCAGCAGGGCTAGCGGGATCTACAATGAGCAGTTCTTC.

The chain employs TRBV18 and TRBJ2-7, with 9 bases matching TRBD1. Germline trimming cut 4 bases from V and 0 bases from J; bases unmatched to any gene: 10. The germline V gene has CDR1 KGHSH and CDR2 LQKENI. The CDR3 sequence is 17 residues long. The CDR3 region is CASSHSGTGPSSYEQYF. CDR3 bases: TGTGCCAGCTCACACTCCGGGACAGGGCCCAGCTCCTACGAGCAGTACTTC.

This chain joins TRBV28 and TRBJ1-2; 9 nucleotides align to TRBD1. CDR3 length: 13 residues. The V segment lost 6 bases and the J segment 8 bases; nucleotides outside the gene matches: 7. From germline, CDR1 is MDHEN and CDR2 SYDVKM. Here the CDR3 reads CASRKGQGLGYTF. CDR3 DNA sequence: TGTGCCAGCAGGAAGGGACAGGGATTAGGCTACACCTTC.

In the case of this clone: The sample has other DNA sequences that encode this CDR3 too. J is TRBJ2-7 and V is TRBV11-2; D remains unclear. CDR1 is SGHAT and CDR2 is FQNNGV in the germline V gene. The CDR3 sequence is 13 residues long. V was pared by 1 base and J by 2 bases, with 6 bases between. CDR3 sequence (DNA): TGTGCCAGCAGCTTAGGGCTTACCTACGAGCAGTACTTC. Translated, it gives CASSLGLTYEQYF.

The CDR3: CASSLVVGGEQYF. In nucleotides, the CDR3 is TGTGCCAGCAGCTTAGTCGTCGGAGGCGAGCAGTACTTC. The V call is TRBV11-2, the J call TRBJ2-7; D possibly corresponds to TRBD2 (5 bases). The CDR3 spans 13 residues. The germline V gene encodes CDR1 SGHAT and CDR2 FQNNGV. The V end was cut by 1 base, the J end by 6 bases, with 10 bases between.

The V and J genes are TRBV19 and TRBJ2-7, with D maybe TRBD1 (5 bases). There are 15 residues in the CDR3. Germline assignment: CDR1 LNHDA and CDR2 SQIVND (reference sequence). V was pared by 0 bases and J by 2 bases, with 11 bases between. The CDR3 DNA sequence: TGTGCCAGTAGTATAGATGCAGGGCCCGCCTACGAGCAGTACTTC. This encodes CASSIDAGPAYEQYF.

This clone was seen more than once but under ten times. The chain couples TRBV10-2 to TRBJ1-2; D unclear. Trimming took off 8 bases at V and 5 bases at J, with 15 bases between the two ends. Germline V gives CDR1 WSHSY, CDR2 SAAADI. There are 13 residues in the CDR3. The chain's CDR3 is CASVGGSGYGYTF. CDR3 nucleotide sequence: TGCGCCAGCGTGGGTGGCAGCGGATATGGCTACACCTTC.